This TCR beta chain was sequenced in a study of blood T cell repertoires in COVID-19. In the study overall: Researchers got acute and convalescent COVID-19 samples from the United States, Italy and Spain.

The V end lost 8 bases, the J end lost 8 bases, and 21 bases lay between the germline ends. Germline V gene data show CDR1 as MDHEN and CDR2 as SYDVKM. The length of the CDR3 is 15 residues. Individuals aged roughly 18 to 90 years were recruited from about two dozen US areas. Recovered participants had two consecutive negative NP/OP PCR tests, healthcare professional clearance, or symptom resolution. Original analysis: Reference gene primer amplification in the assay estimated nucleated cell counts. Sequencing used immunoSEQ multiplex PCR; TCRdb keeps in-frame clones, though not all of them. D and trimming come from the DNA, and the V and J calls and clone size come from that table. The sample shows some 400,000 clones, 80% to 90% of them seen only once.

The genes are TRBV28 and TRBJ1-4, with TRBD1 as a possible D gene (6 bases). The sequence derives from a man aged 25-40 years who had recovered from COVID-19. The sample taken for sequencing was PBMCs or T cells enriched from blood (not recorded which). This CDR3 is CASCGPRWGQEKLFF. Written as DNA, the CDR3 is TGTGCCAGCTGCGGCCCAAGGTGGGGGCAAGAAAAACTGTTTTTT.